The sequence of this T cell receptor (beta chain) was determined in a study of T cells in Graves' hyperthyroidism and ophthalmopathy. General observations from the study: Model-based prediction identified ophthalmopathy a median roughly 6.1 months prior to its onset.

CDR1 SNHLY and CDR2 FYNNEI come from the germline V gene. V lost 5 bases and J lost 0; bases outside the gene matches: 6. There are 16 residues in the CDR3. Amplification of TCR beta CDR3 regions used RNA as the template. The TCR CDR3 first-round RT-PCR relied on the HTBI primer set. TCRdb recomputed calls from the multiplex PCR reads with MiXCR, one row per CDR3 protein. This repertoire shows 660,000 or so distinct CDR3 sequences, approximately 42% found once; its top ten account for 6.5% to 9%. Details on this clonotype: Its antigen is still unknown.

A patient was excluded if there was uncontrolled infection, other autoimmune disease, pregnancy or lactation. Diagnoses were established using clinical symptoms, serum thyroxine and TRAb, thyroid ultrasound and orbital computed tomography. This rearrangement joins TRBV2 to TRBJ2-2; 7 positions match TRBD2. The specimen sequenced was peripheral blood or thyroid tissue (not recorded which). The TCR originated in an adult man with Graves' disease, either hyperthyroidism or ophthalmopathy (not recorded which). The CDR3 DNA reads as TGTGCCAGCAGTTACCCACTAGCGCCGAACACCGGGGAGCTGTTTTTT. This translates into CASSYPLAPNTGELFF.